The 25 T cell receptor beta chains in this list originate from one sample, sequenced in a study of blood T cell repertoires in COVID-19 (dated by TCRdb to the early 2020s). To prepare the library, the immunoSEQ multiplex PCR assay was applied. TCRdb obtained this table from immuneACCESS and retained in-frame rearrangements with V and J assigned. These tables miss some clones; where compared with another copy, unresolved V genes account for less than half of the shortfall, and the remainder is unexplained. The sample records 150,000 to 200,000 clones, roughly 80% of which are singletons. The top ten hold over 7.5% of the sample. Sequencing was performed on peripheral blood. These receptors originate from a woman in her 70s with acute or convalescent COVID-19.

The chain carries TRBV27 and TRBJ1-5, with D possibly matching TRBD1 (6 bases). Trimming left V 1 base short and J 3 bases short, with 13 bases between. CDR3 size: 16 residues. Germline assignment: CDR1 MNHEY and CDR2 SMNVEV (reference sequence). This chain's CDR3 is CASSLFPQGTNQPQHF. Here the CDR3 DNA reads TGTGCCAGCAGTTTATTCCCACAGGGTACCAATCAGCCCCAGCATTTT.

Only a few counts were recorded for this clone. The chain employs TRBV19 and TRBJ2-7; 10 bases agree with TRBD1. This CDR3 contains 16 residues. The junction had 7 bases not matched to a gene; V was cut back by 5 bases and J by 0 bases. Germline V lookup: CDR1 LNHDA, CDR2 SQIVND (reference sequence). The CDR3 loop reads CASSPFGTGASYEQYF. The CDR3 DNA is TGTGCCAGTAGTCCCTTTGGGACAGGGGCCTCCTACGAGCAGTACTTC. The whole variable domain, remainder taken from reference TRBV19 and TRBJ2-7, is DGGITQSPKYLFRKEGQNVTLSCEQNLNHDAMYWYRQDPGQGLRLIYYSQIVNDFQKGDIAEGYSVSREKKESFPLTVTSAQKNPTAFYLCASSPFGTGASYEQYFGPGTRLTVT.

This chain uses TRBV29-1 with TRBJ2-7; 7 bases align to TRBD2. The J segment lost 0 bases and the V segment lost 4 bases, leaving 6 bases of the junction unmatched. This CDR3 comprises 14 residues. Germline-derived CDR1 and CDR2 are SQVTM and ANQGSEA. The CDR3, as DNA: TGCAGCGTTGGGGGTCGGACTAGCTCCTACGAGCAGTACTTC. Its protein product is CSVGGRTSSYEQYF.

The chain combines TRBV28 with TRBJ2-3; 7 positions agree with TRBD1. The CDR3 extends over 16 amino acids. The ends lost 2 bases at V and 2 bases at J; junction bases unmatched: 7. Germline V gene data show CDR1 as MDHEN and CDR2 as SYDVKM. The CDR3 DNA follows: TGTGCCAGCAGTTTAGCGAGACAGGGTGACACAGATACGCAGTATTTT. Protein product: CASSLARQGDTDTQYF.

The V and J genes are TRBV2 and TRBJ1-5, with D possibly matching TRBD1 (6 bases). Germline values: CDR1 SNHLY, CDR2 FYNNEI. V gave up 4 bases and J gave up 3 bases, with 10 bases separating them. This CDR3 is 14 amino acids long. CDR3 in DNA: TGTGCCAGCAGTGCCGGACAGTTCAATCAGCCCCAGCATTTT. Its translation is CASSAGQFNQPQHF.

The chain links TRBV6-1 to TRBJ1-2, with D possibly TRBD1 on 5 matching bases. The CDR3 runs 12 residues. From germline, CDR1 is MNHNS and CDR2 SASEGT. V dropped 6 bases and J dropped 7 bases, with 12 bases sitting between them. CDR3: CASRPGLIGYTF. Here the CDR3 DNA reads TGTGCCAGCAGACCGGGACTCATTGGCTACACCTTC.

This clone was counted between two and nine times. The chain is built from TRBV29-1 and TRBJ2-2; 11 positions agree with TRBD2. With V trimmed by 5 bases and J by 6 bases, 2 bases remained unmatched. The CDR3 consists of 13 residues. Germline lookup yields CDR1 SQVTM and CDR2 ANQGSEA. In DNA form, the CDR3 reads TGCAGCGTTCTAGCGGGGGGCGCCGGGGAGCTGTTTTTT. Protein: CSVLAGGAGELFF.

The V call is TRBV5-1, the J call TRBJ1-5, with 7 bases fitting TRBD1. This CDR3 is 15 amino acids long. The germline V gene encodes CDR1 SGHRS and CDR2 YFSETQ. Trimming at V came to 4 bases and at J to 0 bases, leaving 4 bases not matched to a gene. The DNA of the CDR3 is TGCGCCAGCAGCCTGACAGGGCATAGCAATCAGCCCCAGCATTTT. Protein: CASSLTGHSNQPQHF.

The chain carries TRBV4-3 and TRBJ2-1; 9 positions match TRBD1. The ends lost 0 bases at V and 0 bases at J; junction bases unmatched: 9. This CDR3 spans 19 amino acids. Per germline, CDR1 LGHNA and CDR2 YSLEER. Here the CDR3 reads CASSQDMGQGVPSYNEQFF. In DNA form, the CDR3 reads TGCGCCAGCAGCCAAGATATGGGACAGGGCGTTCCCTCCTACAATGAGCAGTTCTTC.

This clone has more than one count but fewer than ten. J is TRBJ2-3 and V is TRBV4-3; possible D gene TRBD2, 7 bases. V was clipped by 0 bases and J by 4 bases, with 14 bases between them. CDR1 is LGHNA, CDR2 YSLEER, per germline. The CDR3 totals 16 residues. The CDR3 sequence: CASSQEVGGGADTQYF. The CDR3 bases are TGCGCCAGCAGCCAAGAAGTCGGCGGGGGCGCAGATACGCAGTATTTT.

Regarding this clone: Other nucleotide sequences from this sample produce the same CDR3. The CDR3 nucleotides read TGCGCCAGCAGCTTGTCCGGGGGTCAGGGCACTGAAGCTTTCTTT. Encoded protein: CASSLSGGQGTEAFF. The chain couples TRBV5-1 to TRBJ1-1; maybe TRBD1 (5 bases). Germline V lookup: CDR1 SGHRS, CDR2 YFSETQ. V was trimmed by 1 base and J by 4 bases, leaving 14 bases between them. The CDR3 extends over 15 amino acids.

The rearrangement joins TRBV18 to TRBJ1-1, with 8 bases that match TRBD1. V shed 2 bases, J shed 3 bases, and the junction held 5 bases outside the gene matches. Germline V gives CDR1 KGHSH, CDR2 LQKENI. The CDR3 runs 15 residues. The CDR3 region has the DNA TGTGCCAGCTCACCATCCGGGACAGGTCACACTGAAGCTTTCTTT. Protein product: CASSPSGTGHTEAFF.

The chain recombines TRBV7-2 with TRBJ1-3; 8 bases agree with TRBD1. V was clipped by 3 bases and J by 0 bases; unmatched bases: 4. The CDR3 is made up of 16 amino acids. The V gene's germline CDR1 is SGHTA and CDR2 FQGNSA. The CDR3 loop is CASSFGTGSSGNTIYF. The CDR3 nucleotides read TGTGCCAGCAGCTTCGGGACAGGTTCCTCTGGAAACACCATATATTTT.

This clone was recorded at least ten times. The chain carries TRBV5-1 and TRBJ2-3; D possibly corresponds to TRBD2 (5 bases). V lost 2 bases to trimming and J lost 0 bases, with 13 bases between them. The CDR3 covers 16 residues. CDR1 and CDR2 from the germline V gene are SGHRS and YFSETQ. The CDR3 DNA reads TGCGCCAGCAGCTTACTAGTCCCACCTAGCACAGATACGCAGTATTTT. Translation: CASSLLVPPSTDTQYF.

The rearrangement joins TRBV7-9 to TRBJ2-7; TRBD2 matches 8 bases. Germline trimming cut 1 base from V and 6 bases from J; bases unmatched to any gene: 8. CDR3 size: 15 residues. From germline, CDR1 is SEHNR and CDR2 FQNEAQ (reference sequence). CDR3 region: CASSLEAGTRGEQYF. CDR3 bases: TGTGCCAGCAGCTTAGAAGCCGGGACTAGGGGCGAGCAGTACTTC.

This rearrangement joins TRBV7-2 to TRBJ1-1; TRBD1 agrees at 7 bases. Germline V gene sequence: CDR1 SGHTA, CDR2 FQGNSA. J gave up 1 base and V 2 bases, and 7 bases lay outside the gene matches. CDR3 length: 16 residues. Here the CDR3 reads CASSLSPGQSNTEAFF. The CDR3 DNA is TGTGCCAGCAGCTTATCACCGGGACAGTCGAACACTGAAGCTTTCTTT.

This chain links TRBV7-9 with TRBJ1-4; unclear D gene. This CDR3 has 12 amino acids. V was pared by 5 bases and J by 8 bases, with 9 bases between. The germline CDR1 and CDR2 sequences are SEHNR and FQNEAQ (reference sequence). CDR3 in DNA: TGTGCCAGCAGCCCAGGAGGGGAAAAACTGTTTTTT. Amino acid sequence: CASSPGGEKLFF.

The CDR3 coding sequence is TGTGCCACCAGCAGAGATCCATTAACGGCAGGGCGGGGATCCGGCTACACCTTC. Encoded protein: CATSRDPLTAGRGSGYTF. The chain links TRBV15 to TRBJ1-2, with D possibly TRBD1 on 5 matching bases. The CDR3 loop spans 18 amino acids. V was pared by 0 bases and J by 8 bases, with 25 bases between. Per the germline V gene, CDR1 is LNHNV and CDR2 is YYDKDF (reference sequence).

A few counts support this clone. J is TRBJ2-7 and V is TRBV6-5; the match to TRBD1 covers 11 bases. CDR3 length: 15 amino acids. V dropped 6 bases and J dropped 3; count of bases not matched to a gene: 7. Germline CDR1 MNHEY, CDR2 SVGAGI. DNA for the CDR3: TGTGCCAGCAGATATGGGACAGGGGGATACTACGAGCAGTACTTC. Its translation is CASRYGTGGYYEQYF.

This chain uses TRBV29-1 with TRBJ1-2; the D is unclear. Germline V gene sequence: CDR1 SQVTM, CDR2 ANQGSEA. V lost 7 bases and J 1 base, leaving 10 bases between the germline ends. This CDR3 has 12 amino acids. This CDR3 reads CSARRGNYGYTF. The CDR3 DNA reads TGCAGCGCCCGTCGGGGTAACTATGGCTACACCTTC.

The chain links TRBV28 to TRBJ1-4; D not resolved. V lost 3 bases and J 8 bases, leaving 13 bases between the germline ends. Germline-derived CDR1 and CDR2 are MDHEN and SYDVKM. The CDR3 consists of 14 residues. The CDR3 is CASSLRQIHEKLFF. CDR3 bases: TGTGCCAGCAGTTTGAGGCAGATTCACGAAAAACTGTTTTTT.

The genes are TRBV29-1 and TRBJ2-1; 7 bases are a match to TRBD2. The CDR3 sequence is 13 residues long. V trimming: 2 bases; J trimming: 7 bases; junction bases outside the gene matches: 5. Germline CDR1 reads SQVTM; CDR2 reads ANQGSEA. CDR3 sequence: CSVERTSENEQFF. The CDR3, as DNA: TGCAGCGTTGAAAGAACTAGCGAGAATGAGCAGTTCTTC.

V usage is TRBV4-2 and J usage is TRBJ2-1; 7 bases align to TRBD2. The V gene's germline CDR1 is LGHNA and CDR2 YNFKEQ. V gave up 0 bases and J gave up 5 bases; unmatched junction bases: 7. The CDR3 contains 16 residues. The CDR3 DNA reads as TGTGCCAGCAGCCAAGATCCGATGACTAGCCACAATGAGCAGTTCTTC. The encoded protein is CASSQDPMTSHNEQFF.

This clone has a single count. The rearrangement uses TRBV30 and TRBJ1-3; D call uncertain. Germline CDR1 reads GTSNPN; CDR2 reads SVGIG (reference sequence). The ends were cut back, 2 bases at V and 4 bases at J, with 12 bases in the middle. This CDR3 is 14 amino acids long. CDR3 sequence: CAWSMMEGGNTIYF. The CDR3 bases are TGTGCCTGGAGTATGATGGAGGGCGGAAACACCATATATTTT.

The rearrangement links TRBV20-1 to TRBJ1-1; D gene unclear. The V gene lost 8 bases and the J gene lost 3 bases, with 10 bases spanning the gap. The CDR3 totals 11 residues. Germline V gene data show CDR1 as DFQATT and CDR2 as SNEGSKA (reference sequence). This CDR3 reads CSSDGYTEAFF. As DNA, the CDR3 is TGCAGTTCCGACGGGTACACTGAAGCTTTCTTT.